This T cell receptor (beta chain) was sequenced in a study of cytomegalovirus exposure and HLA in healthy donors. Study in general: When over 300 donors were genotyped, roughly 82% of them were found to fall in the Caucasian-associated ancestry cluster. General study results and limits: A later examination showed that TCR association rates differed by HLA locus, with DRB1 most and HLA-C fewest.

On this clone: As yet, its antigen is unknown.

The PCR employed 60 Vbeta primers together with 13 Jbeta primers. Using immunoSEQ multiplex PCR, the repertoire was profiled, and TCRdb retains in-frame clones only, with some absent. The table has around 100,000 clones, 60% to 85% seen once. This CDR3 contains 15 residues. V trimming: 4 bases; J trimming: 6 bases; junction bases outside the gene matches: 12. Per germline, CDR1 SGHRS and CDR2 YFSETQ. Sequences were obtained from PBMCs. The TCR was taken from a female donor in good health and CMV-seropositive. The chain uses TRBV5-1 and TRBJ2-7; TRBD1 aligns across 8 bases. The CDR3 protein is CASSPPTGARGEQYF. The CDR3 DNA sequence: TGCGCCAGCAGCCCCCCGACAGGGGCTAGGGGCGAGCAGTACTTC.